This entry is about one T cell receptor beta chain. What it binds is unknown. Sequence at one end of the junction differs from germline and may be a read error. This sample was included in a study of graft-versus-host responses after intestinal transplantation. Study findings and constraints: The study found high graft-versus-host to host-versus-graft clonal ratios in allografts of patients with graft-donor T cell macrochimerism. GvH clones surfaced in recipient marrow, some emerging earlier in ileum or blood.

The CDR3 is made up of 13 amino acids. Looked up from germline, CDR1 is SGHAT and CDR2 is FQDESV (reference sequence). Clones were read by immunoSEQ multiplex PCR, and TCRdb kept only the in-frame ones, dropping some. The sample includes about 36,000 clones, roughly 95% of them seen just once. This material consisted of unstimulated CD4+ T cells sorted from spleen or lymph node cells, taken before transplant. The chain joins TRBV11-1 to TRBJ2-3; 15 positions agree with TRBD2. The source of this sequence is a human donor who was the organ donor for an intestinal transplant. The CDR3 loop is CASRWTSGGVLHF. CDR3 bases: TGTGCCAGCAGGTGGACTAGCGGGGGGGTACTACATTTT.